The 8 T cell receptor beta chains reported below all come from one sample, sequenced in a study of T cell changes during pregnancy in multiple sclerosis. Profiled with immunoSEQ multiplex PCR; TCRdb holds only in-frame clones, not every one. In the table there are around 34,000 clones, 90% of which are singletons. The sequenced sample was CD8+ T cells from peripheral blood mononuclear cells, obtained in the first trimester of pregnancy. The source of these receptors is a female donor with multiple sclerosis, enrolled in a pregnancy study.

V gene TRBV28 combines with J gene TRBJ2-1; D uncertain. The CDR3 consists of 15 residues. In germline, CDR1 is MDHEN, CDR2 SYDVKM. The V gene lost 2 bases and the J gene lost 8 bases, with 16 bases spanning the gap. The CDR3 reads CASSLERQPLHEQFF. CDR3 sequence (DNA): TGTGCCAGCAGTTTAGAGCGCCAACCCCTGCATGAGCAGTTCTTC. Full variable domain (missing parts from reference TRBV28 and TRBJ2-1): DVKVTQSSRYLVKRTGEKVFLECVQDMDHENMFWYRQDPGLGLRLIYFSYDVKMKEKGDIPEGYSVSREKKERFSLILESASTNQTSMYLCASSLERQPLHEQFFGPGTRLTVL.

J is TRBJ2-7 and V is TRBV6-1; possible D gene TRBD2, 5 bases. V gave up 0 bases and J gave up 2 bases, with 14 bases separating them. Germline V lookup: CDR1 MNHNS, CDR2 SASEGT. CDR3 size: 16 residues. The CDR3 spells CASSEALRRQPYEQYF. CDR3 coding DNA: TGTGCCAGCAGTGAAGCGCTTCGGAGGCAGCCCTACGAGCAGTACTTC.

The CDR3 nucleotides are TGTGCCAGCAGCTCCGGACTTCCCGAGCAGTTCTTC. Amino acid sequence: CASSSGLPEQFF. The chain has TRBV7-6 and TRBJ2-1; weak D call: TRBD2 (5 bases). The CDR3 runs to 12 residues. Per the germline V gene, CDR1 is SGHVS and CDR2 is FNYEAQ. V shed 4 bases and J shed 10 bases, with 11 bases lying between them.

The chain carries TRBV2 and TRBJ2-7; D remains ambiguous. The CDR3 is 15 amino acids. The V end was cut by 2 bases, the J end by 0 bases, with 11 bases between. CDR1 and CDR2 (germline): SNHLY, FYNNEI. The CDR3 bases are TGTGCCAGCAGTGAAATTGGCGGTCACTCCTACGAGCAGTACTTC. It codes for CASSEIGGHSYEQYF.

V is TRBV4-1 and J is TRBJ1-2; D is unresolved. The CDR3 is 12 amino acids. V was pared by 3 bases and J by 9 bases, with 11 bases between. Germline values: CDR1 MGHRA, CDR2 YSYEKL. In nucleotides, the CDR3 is TGCGCCAGCAGCCACCACCAAGAGAGCTACACCTTC. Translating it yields CASSHHQESYTF.

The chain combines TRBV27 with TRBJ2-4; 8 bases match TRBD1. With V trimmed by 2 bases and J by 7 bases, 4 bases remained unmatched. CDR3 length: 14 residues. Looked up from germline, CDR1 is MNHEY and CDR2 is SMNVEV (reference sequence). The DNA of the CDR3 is TGTGCCAGCAGTTTACAGGGGGCGCAGAACATTCAGTACTTC. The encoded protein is CASSLQGAQNIQYF.

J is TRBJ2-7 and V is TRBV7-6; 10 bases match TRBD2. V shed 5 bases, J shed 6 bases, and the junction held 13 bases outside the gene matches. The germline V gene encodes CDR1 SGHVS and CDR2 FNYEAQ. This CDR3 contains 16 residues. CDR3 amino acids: CASSTGLAALLGEQYF. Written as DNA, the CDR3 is TGTGCCAGCAGCACCGGACTAGCGGCACTCCTCGGCGAGCAGTACTTC.

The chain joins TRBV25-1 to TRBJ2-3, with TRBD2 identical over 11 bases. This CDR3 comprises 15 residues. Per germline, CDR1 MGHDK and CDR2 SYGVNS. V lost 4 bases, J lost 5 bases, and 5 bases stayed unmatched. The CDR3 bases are TGTGCCAGCAGTGCATGGACTAGCGGGTTAGATACGCAGTATTTT. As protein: CASSAWTSGLDTQYF.